These 16 T cell receptor beta chains originate from one sample sequenced in a study of CD8 T cells in ankylosing spondylitis (dated by TCRdb to 2016 to 2017). The library was prepared using 5' RACE. The instrument given in TCRdb is Illumina HiSeq 2500. TCRdb cleaned the public reads at Q25 with fastp, built clones with MiXCR and kept in-frame beta chains. Each record represents a unique CDR3 protein, reported with the most common genes and DNA among its rows. In all, the sample holds under 300,000 distinct CDR3 sequences, and about 10% of those were seen once. The ten largest clones take up around 6.5% of the sample. The sequencing sample was made of blood, either unsorted or a sorted T cell fraction (not recorded which). The receptors were gathered from a male donor with ankylosing spondylitis or in good health (not recorded which).

This clonotype occurred a few times. The chain combines TRBV3-1 with TRBJ1-1; 8 positions agree with TRBD1. Germline CDR1 LGHDT, CDR2 YNNKEL (reference sequence). The CDR3 loop spans 15 amino acids. V lost 3 bases to trimming and J lost 4 bases; unmatched junction nucleotides: 7. The CDR3 here is CASSQETGGGTEAFF. The CDR3 DNA sequence: TGTGCCAGCAGCCAGGAAACAGGGGGGGGCACTGAAGCTTTCTTT.

The chain combines TRBV20-1 with TRBJ1-5, with a tentative D call TRBD1 (5 bases). Germline assignment: CDR1 DFQATT and CDR2 SNEGSKA (reference sequence). The CDR3 has 18 amino acids. V lost 0 bases, J lost 0 bases, and 18 bases lay in between. The chain's CDR3 is CSARDLETEFYSNQPQHF. CDR3 bases: TGCAGTGCTAGAGATCTGGAGACAGAGTTTTATAGCAATCAGCCCCAGCATTTT.

Ten or more counts support this clonotype. In DNA form, the CDR3 reads TGTGCCAGCAGCTTTAGGGCGTCTGGGACAGCGTATTACGAGCAGTACTTC. Amino acids: CASSFRASGTAYYEQYF. The chain carries TRBV5-5 and TRBJ2-7; 7 bases agree with TRBD1. The CDR3 runs to 17 residues. J lost 4 bases, V lost 2 bases, and 15 bases had no gene match. Germline CDR1 and CDR2: SGHKS and YYEKEE (reference sequence).

This clonotype was observed at least ten times. CDR3 coding DNA: TGTGCCAGCACTTCACCCCGTGGAGGTAACACTGAAGCTTTCTTT. It codes for CASTSPRGGNTEAFF. The rearrangement joins TRBV28 to TRBJ1-1; D remains unclear. The V gene's germline CDR1 is MDHEN and CDR2 SYDVKM. The V gene lost 7 bases and the J gene lost 2 bases, with 17 bases spanning the gap. CDR3 size: 15 residues.

In its sample, this clonotype was seen many times. V usage is TRBV6-1 and J usage is TRBJ2-1; tentatively, D is TRBD2 (6 bases). This CDR3 contains 14 residues. The ends were cut back, 7 bases at V and 10 bases at J, with 20 bases in the middle. Germline V lookup: CDR1 MNHNS, CDR2 SASEGT. CDR3 in DNA: TGTGCCAGCACCCTTGGGGGGAGTGGGGACGAGCAGTTCTTC. Its protein is CASTLGGSGDEQFF.

This clonotype has just a few counts. The V gene is TRBV5-5, the J gene TRBJ2-3, with 7 bases matching TRBD1. V lost 4 bases, J lost 4 bases, and 18 bases stayed unmatched. This CDR3 comprises 18 residues. Looked up from germline, CDR1 is SGHKS and CDR2 is YYEKEE (reference sequence). The CDR3 region is CASSPATGLGTASDTQYF. The CDR3, as DNA: TGTGCCAGCAGCCCAGCCACGGGGCTAGGGACAGCGTCAGATACGCAGTATTTT.

Many counts were recorded for this clonotype. This rearrangement joins TRBV5-1 to TRBJ2-3; 9 nucleotides line up with TRBD1. Germline trimming cut 4 bases from V and 6 bases from J; bases unmatched to any gene: 6. There are 14 residues in the CDR3. Germline CDR1 and CDR2: SGHRS and YFSETQ. CDR3 in DNA: TGCGCCAGCAGCACGGGACAGGGACTGGATACGCAGTATTTT. Amino acid sequence: CASSTGQGLDTQYF.

This clonotype was seen at least ten times. This chain uses TRBV27 with TRBJ2-5; TRBD2 matches at 13 bases. Germline V CDR1 and CDR2: MNHEY, SMNVEV (reference sequence). The CDR3 totals 15 residues. Trimming removed 5 bases from V and 6 bases from J; junction bases left unmatched: 6. The CDR3 loop reads CASSTLAGGVKTQYF. CDR3 sequence (DNA): TGTGCCAGCAGTACACTAGCGGGAGGGGTAAAGACCCAGTACTTC.

This clonotype turned up a few times. V usage is TRBV12-3 or TRBV12-4 and J usage is TRBJ1-6; D gene uncertain. Trimming removed 0 bases from V and 7 bases from J, with 13 bases in between. CDR3 length equals 16 residues. The CDR3 bases are TGTGCCAGCAGTTTAGCCGCCCGGTCCCCCAATTCACCCCTCCACTTT. This translates into CASSLAARSPNSPLHF.

This clonotype was detected many times. This chain joins TRBV6-6 and TRBJ1-2; the D gene is possibly TRBD1 (5 bases). This CDR3 contains 12 residues. Germline V gene sequence: CDR1 MNHNY, CDR2 SVGAGI (reference sequence). Trimming shortened V by 5 bases and J by 3 bases, and 7 bases separated the two germline ends. Here the CDR3 reads CASSGGDYGYTF. In DNA, the CDR3 is TGTGCCAGCAGTGGGGGGGACTATGGCTACACCTTC.

This clonotype has at least ten counts. The chain combines TRBV4-1 with TRBJ1-6; the D is unclear. The V and J ends lost 6 bases and 2 bases respectively, with 8 bases between them. The CDR3 is 14 amino acids. The V gene's germline CDR1 is MGHRA and CDR2 YSYEKL. For the CDR3, the DNA is TGCGCCAGCAGGCGGGAGCCCTATAATTCACCCCTCCACTTT. It translates to CASRREPYNSPLHF.

The chain couples TRBV15 to TRBJ2-7; D remains unclear. Trimming took 1 base from V and 2 from J, leaving 9 bases between them. Germline V gives CDR1 LNHNV, CDR2 YYDKDF (reference sequence). The length of the CDR3 is 14 residues. CDR3 bases: TGTGCCACCAGCAGAGGCGGCAGAACCTACGAGCAGTACTTC. Residues: CATSRGGRTYEQYF.

This clonotype was detected many times. V gene TRBV6-6 combines with J gene TRBJ2-1; TRBD2 aligns across 7 bases. The CDR3 has 12 amino acids. Looked up from germline, CDR1 is MNHNY and CDR2 is SVGAGI (reference sequence). Trimming at V came to 5 bases and at J to 10 bases, leaving 5 bases not matched to a gene. The CDR3 DNA reads TGTGCCAGCAGTACCCCGGGAGGAGAGCAGTTCTTC. Translation: CASSTPGGEQFF.

This clonotype appeared a few times. The DNA for the CDR3 is TGTGCCAGCAGCTTGGTGGACAGGGTAGGTGAGCAGTTCTTC. Its protein product is CASSLVDRVGEQFF. The chain combines TRBV5-6 with TRBJ2-1, with 8 positions matching TRBD1. Trimming took 0 bases from V and 9 from J; bases not matched to a gene: 5. The CDR3 loop spans 14 amino acids. The germline V gene has CDR1 SGHDT and CDR2 YYEEEE.

Ten or more counts support this clonotype. V is TRBV24-1 and J is TRBJ2-1; 10 bases are shared with TRBD2. Per the germline V gene, CDR1 is KGHDR and CDR2 is SFDVKD. The CDR3 extends over 15 amino acids. The V gene end was trimmed by 9 bases and the J gene end by 2 bases; junction bases not matched to a gene: 6. Here the CDR3 DNA reads TGTGCCACCGCAGCTACTAGCGGGGCCTACAATGAGCAGTTCTTC. Protein sequence: CATAATSGAYNEQFF.

This clonotype was recorded many times. The V call is TRBV5-1, the J call TRBJ2-5, with D unclear. Per the germline V gene, CDR1 is SGHRS and CDR2 is YFSETQ. Trimming removed 2 bases from V and 1 base from J, with 12 bases in between. The length of the CDR3 is 15 residues. CDR3 loop: CASSFSSVLQETQYF. Here the CDR3 DNA reads TGCGCCAGCAGCTTCTCGTCGGTACTCCAAGAGACCCAGTACTTC.